These 19 T cell receptor beta chains originate from one sample sequenced in a study of blood T cell repertoires in COVID-19. The protocol was immunoSEQ multiplex PCR, while the TCRdb copy is restricted to in-frame clones and leaves out a portion. The sample has over 120,000 clones, 75% to 90% seen once. The sample consisted of peripheral blood. These receptor sequences come from a woman aged 50 to 60 with acute or convalescent COVID-19.

This chain connects TRBV13 to TRBJ2-2, with 8 bases fitting TRBD1. The junction had 6 bases not matched to a gene; V was cut back by 5 bases and J by 4 bases. This CDR3 is built from 15 residues. Looked up from germline, CDR1 is PRHDT and CDR2 is FYEKMQ (reference sequence). This chain's CDR3 is CASSPTGDLTGELFF. The CDR3 nucleotides read TGTGCCAGCAGCCCGACAGGGGATCTCACCGGGGAGCTGTTTTTT.

The chain links TRBV11-2 to TRBJ2-6, with 7 bases that match TRBD2. Germline V lookup: CDR1 SGHAT, CDR2 FQNNGV. The CDR3 length is 17 residues. V dropped 2 bases and J dropped 2; count of bases not matched to a gene: 6. The CDR3 bases are TGTGCCAGCAGCTTATTGGTGGGAGGGGCTGGGGCCAACGTCCTGACTTTC. Translating gives CASSLLVGGAGANVLTF.

This chain joins TRBV28 and TRBJ1-1; maybe TRBD1 (6 bases). Trimming left V 6 bases short and J 5 bases short, with 22 bases between. This CDR3 has 16 residues. Per germline, CDR1 MDHEN and CDR2 SYDVKM. CDR3 DNA: TGTGCCAGCAGAGGACAGTTGCCTATACCGAGGACTGAAGCTTTCTTT. Its translation: CASRGQLPIPRTEAFF.

The chain has TRBV12-3 or TRBV12-4 and TRBJ1-2; no clear D. Between the trimmed V and J ends, which lost 1 base and 5 bases, there was a span of 8 bases. This CDR3 is 13 amino acids long. CDR3 sequence reads: CASSLGWEYGYTF. DNA of the CDR3: TGTGCCAGCAGTTTAGGGTGGGAGTATGGCTACACCTTC.

This clone was recorded only once. The CDR3 nucleotides read TGTGCCAGCAGCTTAGTCGGGCAGGGCACTGAAGCTTTCTTT. Its protein product is CASSLVGQGTEAFF. The chain is built from TRBV7-6 and TRBJ1-1; maybe TRBD1 (5 bases). V was clipped by 1 base and J by 4 bases, with 10 bases between them. This CDR3 has 14 residues. Looked up from germline, CDR1 is SGHVS and CDR2 is FNYEAQ.

In this sample, this clone turned up a few times. The chain joins TRBV27 to TRBJ1-1; TRBD1 matches at 8 bases. Germline CDR1 and CDR2: MNHEY and SMNVEV (reference sequence). V was pared by 7 bases and J by 4 bases, with 8 bases of the junction left unmatched. This CDR3 is 14 amino acids long. The CDR3 sequence is CASIRRTGITEAFF. CDR3 coding DNA: TGTGCCAGCATTAGGAGGACAGGGATCACTGAAGCTTTCTTT.

The genes are TRBV19 and TRBJ1-1; 9 bases are a match to TRBD1. The V segment lost 9 bases and the J segment 4 bases; nucleotides outside the gene matches: 9. The CDR3 spans 14 residues. The V gene's germline CDR1 is LNHDA and CDR2 SQIVND (reference sequence). The DNA for the CDR3 is TGTGCCAGACGTAACAGGGGGCTTGGCACTGAAGCTTTCTTT. This encodes CARRNRGLGTEAFF. Looking up the rest from reference TRBV19 and TRBJ1-1 gives the full variable domain: DGGITQSPKYLFRKEGQNVTLSCEQNLNHDAMYWYRQDPGQGLRLIYYSQIVNDFQKGDIAEGYSVSREKKESFPLTVTSAQKNPTAFYLCARRNRGLGTEAFFGQGTRLTVV.

This clone came up a few times. This chain links TRBV6-5 with TRBJ1-2; D is undetermined. Looked up from germline, CDR1 is MNHEY and CDR2 is SVGAGI. Trimming took 6 bases from V and 4 from J, leaving 12 bases between them. The length of the CDR3 is 13 residues. CDR3 residues: CASSGAIPYGYTF. In nucleotides, the CDR3 is TGTGCCAGCAGCGGTGCTATCCCCTATGGCTACACCTTC.

The chain employs TRBV9 and TRBJ2-3; 10 nucleotides match TRBD2. The J segment lost 1 base and the V segment lost 2 bases, leaving 4 bases of the junction unmatched. The CDR3 totals 16 residues. Germline CDR1 is SGDLS and CDR2 is YYNGEE. The CDR3 bases are TGTGCCAGCAGCGTTCTAGGGACTAGCGGCACAGATACGCAGTATTTT. Its protein is CASSVLGTSGTDTQYF.

This chain links TRBV2 with TRBJ1-1; unclear D gene. Germline CDR1 is SNHLY and CDR2 is FYNNEI. This CDR3 is 11 amino acids long. The V end lost 6 bases, the J end lost 4 bases, and 6 bases lay between the germline ends. CDR3 region: CASSRLTEAFF. The CDR3 DNA is TGTGCCAGCAGCCGACTCACTGAAGCTTTCTTT.

This chain joins TRBV30 and TRBJ2-2; maybe TRBD2 (6 bases). Between the trimmed V and J ends, which lost 5 bases and 7 bases, there was a span of 11 bases. This CDR3 contains 12 residues. From germline, CDR1 is GTSNPN and CDR2 SVGIG (reference sequence). For the CDR3, the DNA is TGTGCCTGGCGGTGGGGGGACGGGGAGCTGTTTTTT. As protein: CAWRWGDGELFF.

The V call is TRBV6-5, the J call TRBJ2-7, with 8 bases lining up with TRBD1. Germline V CDR1 and CDR2: MNHEY, SVGAGI. The J segment lost 3 bases and the V segment lost 0 bases, leaving 7 bases of the junction unmatched. The CDR3 contains 16 residues. This chain's CDR3 is CASSYSGQGAIYEQYF. The CDR3 region has the DNA TGTGCCAGCAGTTACTCCGGACAGGGCGCTATCTACGAGCAGTACTTC.

The chain uses TRBV20-1 and TRBJ2-4; weak D call: TRBD2 (6 bases). Trimming pared 3 bases from V and 3 bases from J, leaving 12 bases between. Germline V gene data show CDR1 as DFQATT and CDR2 as SNEGSKA (reference sequence). The CDR3 contains 14 residues. The CDR3 region is CSASRGNGKNIQYF. The CDR3 region has the DNA TGCAGTGCTAGTCGCGGGAACGGCAAAAACATTCAGTACTTC.

Many counts were recorded for this clone. The chain has TRBV5-1 and TRBJ2-3; D is unresolved. From germline, CDR1 is SGHRS and CDR2 YFSETQ. V lost 4 bases, J lost 6 bases, and 9 bases lay in between. This CDR3 spans 12 amino acids. CDR3 protein: CASSRSADTQYF. In DNA, the CDR3 is TGCGCCAGCAGCAGAAGCGCCGATACGCAGTATTTT.

The gene calls are TRBV27 and TRBJ2-5, with a weak D call TRBD2 (6 bases). The CDR3 covers 14 residues. The V gene's germline CDR1 is MNHEY and CDR2 SMNVEV (reference sequence). V was cut by 7 bases and J by 1 base, with 13 bases left in between. This chain's CDR3 is CASNWAGSQETQYF. DNA for the CDR3: TGTGCCAGCAATTGGGCCGGGAGCCAAGAGACCCAGTACTTC.

This clone has a single count. V gene TRBV10-3 combines with J gene TRBJ1-6; no clear D. The CDR3 has 11 residues. The ends were cut back, 9 bases at V and 7 bases at J, with 7 bases in the middle. CDR1 is ENHRY and CDR2 is SYGVKD in the germline V gene. The CDR3 DNA is TGTGCCATAGGAGGGAATTCACCCCTCCACTTT. The encoded protein is CAIGGNSPLHF.

This clone was picked up one time. This chain joins TRBV7-8 and TRBJ2-7; TRBD1 is a possible D gene (6 bases). Germline CDR1 SGHVS, CDR2 FQNEAQ. Trimming left V 2 bases short and J 2 bases short, with 13 bases between. This CDR3 comprises 15 residues. The CDR3 DNA reads as TGTGCCAGCAGCTTACAGGCAGGGGCGACCTACGAGCAGTACTTC. As protein: CASSLQAGATYEQYF.

This chain joins TRBV6-5 and TRBJ2-5; D unresolved. CDR1 is MNHEY and CDR2 is SVGAGI in the germline V gene. Trimming shortened V by 0 bases and J by 5 bases, and 7 bases separated the two germline ends. This CDR3 has 13 residues. CDR3 residues: CASSYSIGETQYF. Here the CDR3 DNA reads TGTGCCAGCAGTTACTCGATCGGGGAGACCCAGTACTTC.

This clone was observed a handful of times. The CDR3 sequence is CASSQGSGGGELFF. The DNA of the CDR3 is TGCGCCAGCAGCCAAGGTTCGGGGGGCGGGGAGCTGTTTTTT. The chain has TRBV4-1 and TRBJ2-2, with 7 nucleotides matching TRBD2. The CDR3 extends over 14 amino acids. Germline assignment: CDR1 MGHRA and CDR2 YSYEKL. J was trimmed by 7 bases and V by 1 base; bases with no gene match: 3.